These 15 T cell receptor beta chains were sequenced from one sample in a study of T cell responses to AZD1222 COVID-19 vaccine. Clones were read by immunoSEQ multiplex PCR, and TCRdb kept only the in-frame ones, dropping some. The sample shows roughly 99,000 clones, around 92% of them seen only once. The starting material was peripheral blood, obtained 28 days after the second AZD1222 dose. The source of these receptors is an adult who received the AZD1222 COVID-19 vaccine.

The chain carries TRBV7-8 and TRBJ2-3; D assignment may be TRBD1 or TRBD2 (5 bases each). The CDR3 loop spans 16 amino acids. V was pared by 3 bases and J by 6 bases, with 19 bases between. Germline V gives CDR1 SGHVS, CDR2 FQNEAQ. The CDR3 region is CASSFRDPITADTQYF. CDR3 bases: TGTGCCAGCAGCTTCCGGGACCCAATAACGGCGGATACGCAGTATTTT.

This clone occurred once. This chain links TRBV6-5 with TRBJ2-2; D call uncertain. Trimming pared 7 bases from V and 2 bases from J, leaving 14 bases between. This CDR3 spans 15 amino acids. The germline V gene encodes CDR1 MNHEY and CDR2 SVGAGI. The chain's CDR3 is CASKKEPANTGELFF. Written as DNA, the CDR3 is TGTGCCAGCAAGAAAGAGCCCGCTAACACCGGGGAGCTGTTTTTT.

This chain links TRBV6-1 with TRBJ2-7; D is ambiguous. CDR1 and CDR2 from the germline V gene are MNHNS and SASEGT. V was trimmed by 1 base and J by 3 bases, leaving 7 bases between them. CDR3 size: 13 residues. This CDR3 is CASSEGSLYEQYF. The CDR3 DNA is TGTGCCAGCAGTGAAGGCTCCCTCTACGAGCAGTACTTC.

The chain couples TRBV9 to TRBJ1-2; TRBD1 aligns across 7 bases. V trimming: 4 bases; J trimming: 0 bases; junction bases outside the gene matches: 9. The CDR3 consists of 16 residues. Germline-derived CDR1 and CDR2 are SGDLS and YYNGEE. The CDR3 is CASSTSDRPTNYGYTF. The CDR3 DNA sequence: TGTGCCAGCAGCACCTCGGACAGGCCAACTAACTATGGCTACACCTTC.

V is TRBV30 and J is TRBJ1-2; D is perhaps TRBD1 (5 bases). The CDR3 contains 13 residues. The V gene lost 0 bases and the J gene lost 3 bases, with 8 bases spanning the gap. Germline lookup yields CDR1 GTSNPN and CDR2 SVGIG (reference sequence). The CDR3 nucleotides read TGTGCCTGGAGTGTAGGGGAGTACTATGGCTACACCTTC. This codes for CAWSVGEYYGYTF.

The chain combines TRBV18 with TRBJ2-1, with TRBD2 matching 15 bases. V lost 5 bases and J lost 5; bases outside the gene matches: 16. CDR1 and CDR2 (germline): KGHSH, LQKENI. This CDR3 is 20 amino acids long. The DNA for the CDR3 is TGTGCCAGCTCAACACGTCCGGGACTAGCGGGAGGAAGGGCCCACAATGAGCAGTTCTTC. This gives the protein CASSTRPGLAGGRAHNEQFF.

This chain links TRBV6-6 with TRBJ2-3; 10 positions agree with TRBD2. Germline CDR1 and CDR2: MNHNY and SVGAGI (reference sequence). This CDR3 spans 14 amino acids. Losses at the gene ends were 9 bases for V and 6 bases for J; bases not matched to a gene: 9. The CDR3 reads CASQSGGAVDTQYF. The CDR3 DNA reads TGTGCCAGTCAGAGCGGGGGGGCGGTGGATACGCAGTATTTT.

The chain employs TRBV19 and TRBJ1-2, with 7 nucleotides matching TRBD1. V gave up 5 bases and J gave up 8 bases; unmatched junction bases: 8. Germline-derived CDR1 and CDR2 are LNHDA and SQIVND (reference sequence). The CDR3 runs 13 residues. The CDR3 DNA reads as TGTGCCAGTAGTCCGCGGGACAGTAACGGCTACACCTTC. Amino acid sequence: CASSPRDSNGYTF.

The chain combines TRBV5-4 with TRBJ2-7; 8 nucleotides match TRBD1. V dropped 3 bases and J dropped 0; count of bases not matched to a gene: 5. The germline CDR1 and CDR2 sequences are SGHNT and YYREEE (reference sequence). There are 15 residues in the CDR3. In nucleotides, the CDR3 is TGTGCCAGCAGCTCCGGGACAGGCTTCTCCTACGAGCAGTACTTC. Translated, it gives CASSSGTGFSYEQYF.

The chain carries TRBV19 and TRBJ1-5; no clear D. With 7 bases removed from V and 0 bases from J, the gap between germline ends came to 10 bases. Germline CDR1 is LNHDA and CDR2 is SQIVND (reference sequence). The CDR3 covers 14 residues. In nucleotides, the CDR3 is TGTGCCAGTAACCCCTCTTTTAGCAATCAGCCCCAGCATTTT. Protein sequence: CASNPSFSNQPQHF.

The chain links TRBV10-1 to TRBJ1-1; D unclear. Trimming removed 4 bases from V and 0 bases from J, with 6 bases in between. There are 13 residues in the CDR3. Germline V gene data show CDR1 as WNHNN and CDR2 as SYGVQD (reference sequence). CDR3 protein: CASSGGMNTEAFF. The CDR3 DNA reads TGCGCCAGCAGTGGGGGTATGAACACTGAAGCTTTCTTT.

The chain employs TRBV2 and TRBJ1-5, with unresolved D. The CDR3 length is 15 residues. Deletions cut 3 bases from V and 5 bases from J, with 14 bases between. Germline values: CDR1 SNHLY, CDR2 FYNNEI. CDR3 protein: CASSDRQSIHQPQHF. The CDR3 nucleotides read TGTGCCAGCAGTGATCGTCAGTCGATCCATCAGCCCCAGCATTTT.

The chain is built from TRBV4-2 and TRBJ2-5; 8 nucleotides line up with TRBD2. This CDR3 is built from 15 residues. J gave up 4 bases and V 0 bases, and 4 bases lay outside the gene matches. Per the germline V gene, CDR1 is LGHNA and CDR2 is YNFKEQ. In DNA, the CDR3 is TGTGCCAGCAGCCAAGATAGTCTAGCGGGAGAGACCCAGTACTTC. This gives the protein CASSQDSLAGETQYF.

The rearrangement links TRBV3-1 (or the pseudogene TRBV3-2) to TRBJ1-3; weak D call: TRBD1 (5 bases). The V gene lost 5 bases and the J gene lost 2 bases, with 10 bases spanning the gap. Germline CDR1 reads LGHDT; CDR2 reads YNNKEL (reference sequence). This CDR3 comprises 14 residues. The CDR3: CASSSPGAGNTIYF. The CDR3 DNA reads TGTGCCAGCAGCTCCCCGGGGGCTGGAAACACCATATATTTT.

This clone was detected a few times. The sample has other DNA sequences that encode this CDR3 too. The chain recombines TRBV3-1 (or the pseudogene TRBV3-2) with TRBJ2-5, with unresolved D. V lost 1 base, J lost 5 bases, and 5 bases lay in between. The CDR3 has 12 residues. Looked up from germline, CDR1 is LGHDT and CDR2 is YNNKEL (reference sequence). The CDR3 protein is CASSQVGETQYF. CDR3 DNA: TGTGCCAGCAGCCAAGTAGGGGAGACCCAGTACTTC.